This T cell receptor beta chain was retrieved from a study of T cells in Graves' hyperthyroidism and ophthalmopathy. TCR beta CDR3 region amplification was performed from RNA transcripts. The HTBI primer set served for first-round RT-PCR of the TCR CDR3. TCRdb fed the multiplex PCR reads into MiXCR, producing one record per CDR3 protein. The top ten hold roughly 7.4% of the sample, which has about 420,000 distinct CDR3 sequences, approximately 15% seen once. Patients having uncontrolled infection, another autoimmune disease, pregnancy or lactation were not included. Trimming cost V 7 bases and J 2 bases; bases outside gene matches: 12. This CDR3 contains 17 residues. CDR1 and CDR2 from the germline V gene are MDHEN and SYDVKM. Comments on this clonotype: Its target is not known.

Whole-study findings and limits: Researchers found most expanded thyroid clonotypes above 0.001 in blood as well.

The rearrangement joins TRBV28 to TRBJ2-3; 10 positions match TRBD2. The TCR sequence derives from a woman in her late teens or twenties with Graves' hyperthyroidism. Sequencing was done on a sample of blood. DNA for the CDR3: TGTGCCAGCATTCCTTCAAGCGGGAGGGCGGCCACAGATACGCAGTATTTT. Protein: CASIPSSGRAATDTQYF.